This note documents a single T cell receptor (beta chain) sequence. It lacks a known antigen. There are no base qualities to consult, and no much larger clone falls within one base. Looking up the germline V gene (reference sequence) yields CDR1 LNHNV and CDR2 YYDKDF. The CDR3 has 14 amino acids, counting the end cysteine and phenylalanine. The DNA shown is the 42-base CDR3, in frame from base 1. The V and J ends are trimmed by 0 bases and 4 bases, leaving 7 bases between them. This entry is derived from a study of Ad26.COV2.S vaccination and SARS-CoV-2 variants (dated by TCRdb to about 2021). With regard to the full study: Vaccine-arm donors came from COV1001, a multicentre, randomized, double-blind, placebo-controlled phase I-IIa trial of Ad26.COV2.S in healthy adults. Ad26.COV2.S was administered intramuscularly at a dose of 5x10^10 or 1x10^11 viral particles, either as one shot or as two shots given 56 days apart. Sequencing of the TCRbeta repertoire served to evaluate the specificity and breadth of SARS-CoV-2-reactive T cell receptors following Ad26.COV2.S vaccination. A total of 32 samples were included in the TCR-sequenced set, comprising 19 Ad26.COV2.S vaccine recipients, 5 placebo recipients and 8 SARS-CoV-2 convalescent individuals. Trial participants were randomized into five groups of five: low-dose or high-dose Ad26.COV2.S given once or twice, or placebo on both occasions. Throughout the experiments and outcome assessment, investigators stayed blinded to trial group allocation. General study outcomes and caveats: The study was not powered for comparison of responses between vaccine doses or regimens. The authors noted that total T cell responses may have been underestimated by the TCR breadth and depth analyses. Vaccine and placebo recipients had comparable non-spike TCR breadth, which fits with the vaccine containing only spike. Compared with placebo recipients, Ad26.COV2.S recipients showed higher spike-specific TCR breadth (P = 0.0014). After vaccination, substantial breadth of spike-specific CD8+ and CD4+ T cell responses was reported.

The immunoSEQ Assay was the method used to sequence TCRbeta CDR3 regions. After extraction, genomic DNA underwent amplification by bias-controlled multiplex PCR, followed by high-throughput sequencing. The published analysis was carried out like this. To quantify the absolute abundance of every unique TCRbeta CDR3 region, sequences were collapsed and filtered. T cell fraction was estimated by normalizing TCRbeta template counts to usable DNA, with usable DNA measured through amplification of reference genes found in all nucleated cells. Repertoire TCRs were annotated as SARS-CoV-2-specific when V gene, CDR3 amino acid sequence and J gene were exactly matched to a known reactive TCR set. MIRA supplied the reference SARS-CoV-2 TCR set, which was filtered for enrichment in COVID-19-positive ImmuneCODE repertoires so that public or cross-reactive TCRs were removed. Using the MIRA antigens, annotated TCRs were further analysed by specific ORF or by position within an ORF. Breadth was defined as annotated unique rearrangements over total unique productive rearrangements; depth was the summed frequency of those rearrangements. Group comparisons of TCR breadth used two-sided Wilcoxon rank-sum tests. TCRdb limited this immuneACCESS table to in-frame rearrangements with V and J called. A share of clones is missing; checked studies link under half to unresolved V genes, and the rest is unexplained. V, J and clone size derive from that table, while D and trimming were established from the DNA sequence. Here the sample has 300,000 to 350,000 clones; about 88% occur a single time. The top ten clonotypes cover around 6.4% of the sample.

Per the publication, the treatment or condition label means: around 19 received Ad26.COV2.S at low or high dose, single or two shots; roughly 5 received placebo; per-sample allocation not given. For vaccine and placebo recipients, repertoires were sequenced using samples collected on day 63 after the first injection. In Cohort 1b, around 25 adults aged 18-55 years were enrolled at a single site in Boston, USA, between 29 July and 7 August 2020. As a vaccine, Ad26.COV2.S was a replication-incompetent adenovirus type 26 vector that expressed a prefusion-stabilized SARS-CoV-2 spike protein derived from the original Wuhan strain.

This TCR came from a person aged 18-60 years who received the Ad26.COV2.S COVID-19 vaccine or a placebo. Sequencing was performed on peripheral blood, taken in a trial of Ad26.COV2.S vaccine versus placebo. The chain employs TRBV15 and TRBJ1-5; the D region possibly corresponds to TRBD1 (6 bases align). The CDR3 region: CATSREQGNQPQHF. The DNA sequence is TGTGCCACCAGCAGAGAACAGGGTAATCAGCCCCAGCATTTT.